The 21 T cell receptor beta chains listed next were all sequenced from one sample in a study of blood T cell repertoires in COVID-19. Method: immunoSEQ multiplex PCR; TCRdb's copy keeps in-frame clones and lacks some. The sample holds about 410,000 clones, over 75% seen once. The source material was peripheral blood. The receptors come from a woman between 35 and 50 years old with COVID-19, enrolled during active disease.

In its sample, this clone was seen a few times. The V gene is TRBV19, the J gene TRBJ1-2, with 8 bases that match TRBD1. Trimming removed 5 bases from V and 1 base from J; junction bases left unmatched: 15. CDR1 is LNHDA, CDR2 SQIVND, per germline (reference sequence). This CDR3 spans 18 amino acids. The CDR3 bases are TGTGCCAGTAGTTTTCTCCACGGCAGGGGGCTACTTAACTATGGCTACACCTTC. Protein sequence: CASSFLHGRGLLNYGYTF. The full variable domain, completed using reference TRBV19 and TRBJ1-2, is DGGITQSPKYLFRKEGQNVTLSCEQNLNHDAMYWYRQDPGQGLRLIYYSQIVNDFQKGDIAEGYSVSREKKESFPLTVTSAQKNPTAFYLCASSFLHGRGLLNYGYTFGSGTRLTVV.

The table lists this clone with a few counts. The chain joins TRBV6-2 or TRBV6-3 to TRBJ1-3; no reliable D call. The CDR3 has 15 amino acids. Germline CDR1 and CDR2: MNHEY and SVGEGT. Trimming left V 2 bases short and J 0 bases short, with 8 bases between. The CDR3 DNA is TGTGCCAGCAGTTACGGAGTGTTCTCTGGAAACACCATATATTTT. Translation gives CASSYGVFSGNTIYF.

The chain links TRBV5-1 to TRBJ2-2, with a weak D call TRBD1 (7 bases). The CDR3 loop spans 17 amino acids. Trimming left V 3 bases short and J 4 bases short, with 19 bases between. Germline loops: CDR1 SGHRS, CDR2 YFSETQ. The CDR3: CASSSGLSSGGTGELFF. CDR3 coding DNA: TGCGCCAGCAGCTCGGGACTCTCTTCAGGGGGCACCGGGGAGCTGTTTTTT.

V is TRBV19 and J is TRBJ2-5; 7 bases agree with TRBD1. Germline loops: CDR1 LNHDA, CDR2 SQIVND (reference sequence). The V gene end was trimmed by 10 bases and the J gene end by 7 bases; junction bases not matched to a gene: 9. The CDR3 sequence is 12 residues long. The CDR3 spells CAIKGQFMTQYF. CDR3 coding DNA: TGTGCCATTAAGGGACAGTTTATGACCCAGTACTTC.

J is TRBJ1-1 and V is TRBV5-1; 8 bases match TRBD1. The germline gives CDR1 SGHRS, CDR2 YFSETQ. The CDR3 has 14 amino acids. After removal of 0 bases from V and 3 bases from J, the junction contained 1 base not matched to a gene. The CDR3 reads CASSLAGQDTEAFF. Written as DNA, the CDR3 is TGCGCCAGCAGCTTGGCGGGACAGGACACTGAAGCTTTCTTT.

This clone was observed once. This rearrangement joins TRBV5-1 to TRBJ2-2; tentative D call: TRBD2 (6 bases). CDR3 length: 15 amino acids. Trimming took 3 bases from V and 2 from J, leaving 11 bases between them. CDR1 and CDR2 (germline): SGHRS, YFSETQ. The CDR3 sequence is CASSWRDGNTGELFF. As DNA, the CDR3 is TGCGCCAGCAGCTGGAGGGACGGCAACACCGGGGAGCTGTTTTTT.

The J gene is TRBJ1-2, the V gene TRBV5-1; 11 bases line up with TRBD1. The CDR3 spans 13 residues. Germline loops: CDR1 SGHRS, CDR2 YFSETQ. J was trimmed by 10 bases and V by 6 bases; bases with no gene match: 8. This CDR3 reads CASTLDRGRPYTF. The CDR3 DNA sequence: TGCGCCAGCACATTGGACAGGGGGCGGCCCTACACCTTC.

The chain employs TRBV7-2 and TRBJ1-6; 10 bases line up with TRBD1. V was pared by 2 bases and J by 4 bases, with 2 bases of the junction left unmatched. The CDR3 runs 16 residues. Germline V CDR1 and CDR2: SGHTA, FQGNSA. The CDR3 nucleotides read TGTGCCAGCAGCTTAAGGACAGGGGGTTATAATTCACCCCTCCACTTT. Protein: CASSLRTGGYNSPLHF.

CDR3 residues: CASSLSPGTFTYEQYF. The CDR3 DNA follows: TGTGCCAGCAGTTTATCCCCAGGGACTTTCACCTACGAGCAGTACTTC. The chain carries TRBV27 and TRBJ2-7, with a tentative D call TRBD2 (6 bases). Trimming removed 0 bases at V and 2 bases at J, with 14 bases between. The CDR3 sequence is 16 residues long. Per germline, CDR1 MNHEY and CDR2 SMNVEV (reference sequence).

The gene calls are TRBV28 and TRBJ2-1; 9 bases match TRBD1. Germline assignment: CDR1 MDHEN and CDR2 SYDVKM. The CDR3 is made up of 17 amino acids. V lost 6 bases and J lost 0; bases outside the gene matches: 9. The CDR3 coding sequence is TGTGCCAGCAGGCTACTGACAGGGGGAAGCTCCTACAATGAGCAGTTCTTC. It codes for CASRLLTGGSSYNEQFF.

This clone appeared a single time. The J gene is TRBJ1-2, the V gene TRBV28; 9 nucleotides line up with TRBD1. The junction had 13 bases not matched to a gene; V was cut back by 7 bases and J by 13 bases. This CDR3 comprises 13 residues. Germline assignment: CDR1 MDHEN and CDR2 SYDVKM. In nucleotides, the CDR3 is TGTGCCAGCACCCAAGAGGACAGGGGCCCACCCACCTTC. The encoded protein is CASTQEDRGPPTF.

Only one count was recorded for this clone. This chain uses TRBV11-2 with TRBJ2-6, with D uncertain. V lost 0 bases, J lost 1 base, and 7 bases lay in between. Per the germline V gene, CDR1 is SGHAT and CDR2 is FQNNGV. CDR3 length equals 16 residues. CDR3 coding DNA: TGTGCCAGCAGCTTAGATCGAGGTTCTGGGGCCAACGTCCTGACTTTC. Translating it yields CASSLDRGSGANVLTF.

The gene calls are TRBV27 and TRBJ1-1; unclear D gene. The CDR3 length is 15 residues. The germline V gene encodes CDR1 MNHEY and CDR2 SMNVEV (reference sequence). Trimming removed 2 bases from V and 11 bases from J, with 21 bases in between. CDR3 sequence: CASSLAERPPRVAFF. CDR3 bases: TGTGCCAGCAGTTTAGCGGAACGACCTCCCCGGGTGGCTTTCTTT.

The V gene is TRBV11-2, the J gene TRBJ1-1; TRBD1 might be the D (5 bases). Per germline, CDR1 SGHAT and CDR2 FQNNGV. The germline V and J ends were trimmed by 1 base and 0 bases, with 12 bases remaining between them. The CDR3 length is 16 residues. The CDR3 DNA reads as TGTGCCAGCAGCTTAGCCCCGGACATGCTGAACACTGAAGCTTTCTTT. Amino acids: CASSLAPDMLNTEAFF.

V usage is TRBV20-1 and J usage is TRBJ2-1; D is unclear. Germline values: CDR1 DFQATT, CDR2 SNEGSKA (reference sequence). V lost 1 base and J 14 bases, leaving 12 bases between the germline ends. The CDR3 sequence is 11 residues long. The CDR3 nucleotides are TGCAGTGCTAGAGGGCCAGGTAAAGAGTTCTTC. This sequence encodes CSARGPGKEFF.

J is TRBJ2-3 and V is TRBV7-2; 10 bases are shared with TRBD2. J gave up 3 bases and V 2 bases, and 8 bases lay outside the gene matches. The CDR3 has 17 amino acids. The germline V gene has CDR1 SGHTA and CDR2 FQGNSA. The CDR3 DNA reads TGTGCCAGCAGCTTAAGTAAGCTAGCGGGAGTTACAGATACGCAGTATTTT. Translated: CASSLSKLAGVTDTQYF.

The chain couples TRBV29-1 to TRBJ2-7; the D gene is possibly TRBD1 (6 bases). Germline CDR1 reads SQVTM; CDR2 reads ANQGSEA. There are 11 residues in the CDR3. The V gene lost 4 bases and the J gene lost 2 bases, with 6 bases spanning the gap. In DNA, the CDR3 is TGCAGCGTTGGGACAGCCTACGAGCAGTACTTC. As protein: CSVGTAYEQYF.

The genes are TRBV3-1 (or the pseudogene TRBV3-2) and TRBJ1-1; D remains ambiguous. The V end was cut by 4 bases, the J end by 1 base, with 16 bases between. This CDR3 region has 16 residues. Per germline, CDR1 LGHDT and CDR2 YNNKEL (reference sequence). The CDR3 loop reads CASSPGSLAPNTEAFF. CDR3 nucleotides: TGTGCCAGCAGCCCGGGGTCTTTAGCTCCGAACACTGAAGCTTTCTTT.

This chain connects TRBV5-6 to TRBJ1-4, with 11 bases identical to TRBD1. There are 15 residues in the CDR3. Germline assignment: CDR1 SGHDT and CDR2 YYEEEE. The V gene end was trimmed by 4 bases and the J gene end by 8 bases; junction bases not matched to a gene: 7. The CDR3 region has the DNA TGTGCCAGCAGCCCCAGGGACAGGGGGTGGGAAAAACTGTTTTTT. This gives the protein CASSPRDRGWEKLFF.

The CDR3 region is CASSLGAWRGTDTQYF. In nucleotides, the CDR3 is TGTGCCAGCAGCTTAGGGGCCTGGCGAGGCACAGATACGCAGTATTTT. The chain is built from TRBV7-9 and TRBJ2-3; D unclear. This CDR3 is built from 16 residues. V lost 1 base, J lost 1 base, and 12 bases lay in between. Germline values: CDR1 SEHNR, CDR2 FQNEAQ (reference sequence).

This clone has just a few counts. V is TRBV4-3 and J is TRBJ2-2; tentative D call: TRBD1 (5 bases). V lost 2 bases and J lost 0, with 16 bases in between. Germline lookup yields CDR1 LGHNA and CDR2 YSLEER. CDR3 length: 18 amino acids. The CDR3 protein is CASSQPMTVHANTGELFF. The CDR3 bases are TGCGCCAGCAGCCAACCCATGACAGTCCATGCGAACACCGGGGAGCTGTTTTTT.